These T cell receptor beta chains were read from a single sample in a study of blood T cell repertoires in COVID-19. Libraries were prepared by immunoSEQ multiplex PCR; TCRdb keeps only in-frame clonotypes and omits some of them. Of some 270,000 clones in the sample, around 81% are singletons; the top ten hold roughly 3.1%. What was sequenced was PBMCs or T cells enriched from blood (not recorded which). The receptors were sampled from a man in his fifties who had recovered from COVID-19. Each CDR3 is given with its conserved first and last residue. Size values are once, few and many counts, or a class for expanded clones, and some rows have none.

>-|TRBV28
CASSFSPIPANQPQHF
>-|TRBV4-3
CASSESGRRGTDTQYF
>-|TRBV6-9
CASSSEHRDCGAPENSPLHF
>-|TRBV19
CASSDRQGLSYEQYF
>-|TRBV2
CASSVTGDNQPQHF
>once|TRBV6-5
CASSYGQVAYEQYF
>-|TRBV7-2
CASGRTGVMEQYF
>-|TRBV9
CASSGPGQGVSHTEAFF
>-|TRBV28
CASSFLGQGRTEAFF
>-|TRBV28
CASSLTGAGVKLFF
>-|TRBV3-1/TRBV3-2
CASSQASRGPFTNTEAFF
>-|TRBV22-1
CPGSAPRVSTGELFF
>-|TRBV24-1
CATSDSRNNQPQHF
>-|TRBV6-4
CASSPGTRVGEQFF
>-|TRBV11-3
CASSLQGDSPLHF
>-|TRBV6-5
CASSYLPGYEQYF
>-|TRBV5-1
CASSLDPGQGNTGELFF
>few|TRBV7-3
CASSLTGDRATEAFF
>-|TRBV2
CASKRGTAAFETQYF
>-|TRBV9
CASSVARLPARDEQFF
>-|TRBV4-2
CASSQEAGGTRNEQFF
>few|TRBV16
CASSLNPSLGYTF
>-|TRBV3-1/TRBV3-2
CASSQQTGGIYGYTF
>-|TRBV11-1
CASSQGYQETQYF
>-|TRBV10-3
CAIIPGLAYNEQFF
>few|TRBV6-1
CASSEAPGAVTEAFF
>few|TRBV7-2
CASSLAGGGNEQFF
>-|TRBV4-3
CASSPSTGSYEQYF
>-|TRBV14
CASSPYRREAFF
>-|TRBV12-3/TRBV12-4
CASSLLAYEQYF
>-|TRBV5-8
CASSPTGGWGYTF
>-|TRBV15
CATSRATGANYGYTF
>-|TRBV5-1
CASSLSGTLTQETQYF
>-|TRBV19
CASNLGQGITGELFF
>many|TRBV18
CASSPPLGYEQYF
>-|TRBV7-9
CASSLDRVTGELFF
>-|TRBV7-9
CASSPSGVPYEQYF
>-|TRBV29-1
CSVGDYDQPQHF
>-|TRBV3-1/TRBV3-2
CASSQDILQETQYF
>-|TRBV5-1
CASSLEGLANYGYTF
>many|TRBV7-6
CASSFIGGLNTEAFF
>few|TRBV23-1
CASSHRQRSNSTNEKLFF